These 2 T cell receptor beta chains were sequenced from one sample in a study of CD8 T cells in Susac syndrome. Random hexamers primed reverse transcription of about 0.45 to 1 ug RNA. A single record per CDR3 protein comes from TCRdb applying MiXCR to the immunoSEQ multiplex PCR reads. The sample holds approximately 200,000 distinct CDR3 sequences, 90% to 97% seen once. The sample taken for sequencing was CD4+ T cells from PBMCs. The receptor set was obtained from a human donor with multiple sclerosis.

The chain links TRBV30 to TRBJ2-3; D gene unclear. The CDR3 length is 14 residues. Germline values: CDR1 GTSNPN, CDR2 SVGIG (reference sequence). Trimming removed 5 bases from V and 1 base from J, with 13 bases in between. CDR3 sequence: CAWLDPWGTDTQYF. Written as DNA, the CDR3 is TGTGCCTGGCTAGACCCGTGGGGCACAGATACGCAGTATTTT.

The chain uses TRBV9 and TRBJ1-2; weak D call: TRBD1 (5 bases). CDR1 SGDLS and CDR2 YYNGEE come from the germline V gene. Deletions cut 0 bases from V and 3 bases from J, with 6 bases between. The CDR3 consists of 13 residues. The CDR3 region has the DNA TGTGCCAGCAGCGTAGGGGGGGACTATGGCTACACCTTC. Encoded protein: CASSVGGDYGYTF.